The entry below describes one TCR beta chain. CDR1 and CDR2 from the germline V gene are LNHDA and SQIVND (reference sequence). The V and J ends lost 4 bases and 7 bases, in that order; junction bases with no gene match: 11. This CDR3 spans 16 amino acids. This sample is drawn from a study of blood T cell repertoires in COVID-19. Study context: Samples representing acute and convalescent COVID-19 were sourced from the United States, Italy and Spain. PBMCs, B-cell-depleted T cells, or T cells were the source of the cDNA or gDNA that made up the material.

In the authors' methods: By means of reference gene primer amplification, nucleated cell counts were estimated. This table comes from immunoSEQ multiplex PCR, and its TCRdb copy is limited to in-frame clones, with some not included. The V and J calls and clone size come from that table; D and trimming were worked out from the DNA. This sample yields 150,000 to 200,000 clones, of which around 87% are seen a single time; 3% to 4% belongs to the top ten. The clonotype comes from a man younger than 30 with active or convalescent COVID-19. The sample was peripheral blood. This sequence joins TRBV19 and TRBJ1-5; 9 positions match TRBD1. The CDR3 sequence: CASSTRLRDRVQPQHF. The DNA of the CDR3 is TGTGCCAGTAGTACCCGCCTCCGGGACAGGGTGCAGCCCCAGCATTTT.